These 29 T cell receptor beta chains came from one sample sequenced in a study of shared clonotypes between healthy human individuals. The naive CD8 subset, CD45RO-negative cells positively selected for CCR7, excluded terminally differentiated effector memory CD45RA+ cells. Profiled with immunoSEQ multiplex PCR; TCRdb holds only in-frame clones, not every one. The table shows about 2 million clones, with roughly 94% occurring only once. The sequenced sample consisted of naive CD8+ T cells sorted from blood. These receptors were collected from a man aged 18 to 30 in good health.

The gene calls are TRBV6-5 and TRBJ2-5; D gene ambiguous. Germline V gene data show CDR1 as MNHEY and CDR2 as SVGAGI. Trimming took off 4 bases at V and 1 base at J, with 10 bases between the two ends. The CDR3 is 14 amino acids. CDR3 DNA: TGTGCCAGCAGTTCATCGGTAGGCCAAGAGACCCAGTACTTC. Amino acid sequence: CASSSSVGQETQYF.

A single count supports this clone. DNA of the CDR3: TGTGCCAGCAGCTCATCCCTTATCGGGGGGGGATACGAGCAGTACTTC. It encodes CASSSSLIGGGYEQYF. V and J are TRBV7-9 and TRBJ2-7; TRBD2 agrees at 8 bases. V gave up 4 bases and J gave up 4 bases; unmatched junction bases: 12. There are 16 residues in the CDR3. Germline lookup yields CDR1 SEHNR and CDR2 FQNEAQ (reference sequence).

The chain uses TRBV11-2 and TRBJ1-2; the match to TRBD1 covers 10 bases. CDR1 is SGHAT, CDR2 FQNNGV, per germline. The CDR3 consists of 15 residues. V gave up 3 bases and J gave up 3 bases; unmatched junction bases: 4. The CDR3 nucleotides read TGTGCCAGCAGCTTCGGACAGGGGGAGCACTATGGCTACACCTTC. Translation: CASSFGQGEHYGYTF. The whole variable domain, filled in from reference TRBV11-2 and TRBJ1-2, reads EAGVAQSPRYKIIEKRQSVAFWCNPISGHATLYWYQQILGQGPKLLIQFQNNGVVDDSQLPKDRFSAERLKGVDSTLKIQPAKLEDSAVYLCASSFGQGEHYGYTFGSGTRLTVV.

Regarding this clone: The same CDR3 is also encoded by other DNA sequences in this sample. The rearrangement uses TRBV27 and TRBJ1-6; the D is unclear. The CDR3 is 14 amino acids. The V gene's germline CDR1 is MNHEY and CDR2 SMNVEV (reference sequence). V was pared by 2 bases and J by 3 bases, with 5 bases between. The CDR3 loop reads CASSLTGYNSPLHF. In nucleotides, the CDR3 is TGTGCCAGCAGTTTAACTGGCTATAATTCACCCCTCCACTTT.

J is TRBJ2-5 and V is TRBV5-1; no reliable D call. Trimming stripped 1 base from V and 5 bases from J, with 9 bases between. The germline CDR1 and CDR2 sequences are SGHRS and YFSETQ. The CDR3 contains 13 residues. The DNA for the CDR3 is TGCGCCAGCAGCTTGTATCTCTTCGAGACCCAGTACTTC. It translates to CASSLYLFETQYF.

V gene TRBV5-8 combines with J gene TRBJ1-2, with D unclear. The V gene's germline CDR1 is SGHTS and CDR2 YDEGEE. This CDR3 contains 14 residues. V gave up 1 base and J gave up 3 bases, with 10 bases separating them. In DNA, the CDR3 is TGTGCCAGCAGCTTGTGGACCGAGGACTATGGCTACACCTTC. Residues: CASSLWTEDYGYTF.

The V gene is TRBV10-3, the J gene TRBJ2-5; D ambiguous. Germline V gene sequence: CDR1 ENHRY, CDR2 SYGVKD. The CDR3 has 12 residues. V shed 4 bases and J shed 0 bases, with 3 bases lying between them. Here the CDR3 reads CAISGNQETQYF. The DNA for the CDR3 is TGTGCCATCAGTGGGAACCAAGAGACCCAGTACTTC.

The count of this clone is one. The chain combines TRBV19 with TRBJ2-7; D uncertain. V was trimmed by 2 bases and J by 1 base, leaving 12 bases between them. From germline, CDR1 is LNHDA and CDR2 SQIVND (reference sequence). CDR3 length: 15 residues. CDR3 protein: CASSIFAGASYEQYF. In DNA form, the CDR3 reads TGTGCCAGTAGTATATTCGCAGGCGCTTCCTACGAGCAGTACTTC.

CDR3 sequence: CASSNSLREGRSGNTIYF. CDR3 sequence (DNA): TGTGCCAGCAGCAACTCACTCAGGGAAGGGAGGTCTGGAAACACCATATATTTT. V is TRBV7-6 and J is TRBJ1-3; tentative D call: TRBD1 (5 bases). CDR3 length: 18 residues. The germline gives CDR1 SGHVS, CDR2 FNYEAQ. The germline V and J ends were trimmed by 5 bases and 1 base, with 21 bases remaining between them. The full variable domain, rest sourced from reference TRBV7-6 and TRBJ1-3, is GAGVSQSPRYKVTKRGQDVALRCDPISGHVSLYWYRQALGQGPEFLTYFNYEAQQDKSGLPNDRFSAERPEGSISTLTIQRTEQRDSAMYRCASSNSLREGRSGNTIYFGEGSWLTVV.

The DNA for the CDR3 is TGTGCCAGCAGTTTTAGCGGGGGGGCCAGGGATACGCAGTATTTT. This translates into CASSFSGGARDTQYF. The gene calls are TRBV27 and TRBJ2-3; TRBD2 aligns across 11 bases. The V segment lost 3 bases and the J segment 6 bases; nucleotides outside the gene matches: 5. CDR1 MNHEY and CDR2 SMNVEV come from the germline V gene (reference sequence). This CDR3 is built from 15 residues.

V is TRBV14 and J is TRBJ1-6; D not resolved. Per germline, CDR1 SGHDN and CDR2 FVKESK. CDR3 length equals 14 residues. Trimming took 2 bases from V and 7 from J, leaving 9 bases between them. The CDR3 DNA reads TGTGCCAGCAGCCAAAGCGGCCGGAATTCACCCCTCCACTTT. Translation: CASSQSGRNSPLHF.

The chain is built from TRBV11-3 and TRBJ2-1; D is perhaps TRBD1 or TRBD2 (6 bases each). V was cut by 2 bases and J by 3 bases, with 11 bases left in between. This CDR3 has 15 amino acids. The germline V gene has CDR1 SGHNT and CDR2 YENEEA. CDR3: CASSLNREDYNEQFF. The CDR3 DNA reads as TGTGCCAGCAGCTTAAACAGGGAGGACTACAATGAGCAGTTCTTC.

This chain connects TRBV13 to TRBJ2-7; TRBD2 agrees at 13 bases. Germline V CDR1 and CDR2: PRHDT, FYEKMQ (reference sequence). Trimming removed 6 bases from V and 0 bases from J; junction bases left unmatched: 2. This CDR3 has 15 amino acids. The CDR3 protein is CASSRTSGSSYEQYF. The CDR3 DNA sequence: TGTGCCAGCAGTCGGACTAGCGGGAGCTCCTACGAGCAGTACTTC.

The chain has TRBV30 and TRBJ2-5, with 7 positions matching TRBD1. Unmatched junction bases numbered 5, after V lost 5 bases and J lost 5 bases. CDR1 and CDR2 (germline): GTSNPN, SVGIG (reference sequence). CDR3 length: 12 residues. The CDR3 protein is CAWEGQPETQYF. The CDR3 nucleotides are TGTGCCTGGGAGGGACAGCCTGAGACCCAGTACTTC.

This clone was seen only once. The rearrangement links TRBV7-9 to TRBJ1-4, with D unresolved. The CDR3 is 14 residues long. CDR1 and CDR2 from the germline V gene are SEHNR and FQNEAQ (reference sequence). Trimming removed 1 base from V and 4 bases from J, with 7 bases in between. The CDR3 here is CASSLENVNEKLFF. CDR3 in DNA: TGTGCCAGCAGCTTAGAGAACGTTAATGAAAAACTGTTTTTT.

V is TRBV2 and J is TRBJ2-7; perhaps TRBD1 as D (6 bases). V lost 10 bases and J lost 1, with 14 bases in between. Germline V gives CDR1 SNHLY, CDR2 FYNNEI. The CDR3 covers 13 residues. CDR3 in DNA: TGTGCCATCCAACACAGGGTTTCCTACGAGCAGTACTTC. It encodes CAIQHRVSYEQYF.

This chain joins TRBV30 and TRBJ1-5; D possibly corresponds to TRBD1 (5 bases). The CDR3 length is 14 residues. Germline V gene data show CDR1 as GTSNPN and CDR2 as SVGIG (reference sequence). The V and J ends lost 1 base and 3 bases respectively, with 10 bases between them. Here the CDR3 reads CAWSEDSINQPQHF. CDR3 sequence (DNA): TGTGCCTGGAGTGAAGACAGCATCAATCAGCCCCAGCATTTT.

The J gene is TRBJ2-7, the V gene TRBV6-6; 10 positions agree with TRBD1. CDR3 length: 13 amino acids. Trimming took 6 bases from V and 4 from J; bases not matched to a gene: 3. Germline V CDR1 and CDR2: MNHNY, SVGAGI (reference sequence). CDR3 nucleotide sequence: TGTGCCAGCAGAGGGACAGGGGATTACGAGCAGTACTTC. It codes for CASRGTGDYEQYF.

On this clone: The sample holds other DNA sequences that translate to the same CDR3. V gene TRBV19 combines with J gene TRBJ2-7; D might be TRBD1 (7 bases). The CDR3 consists of 13 residues. CDR1 and CDR2 from the germline V gene are LNHDA and SQIVND (reference sequence). V gave up 5 bases and J gave up 1 base, with 9 bases separating them. CDR3 nucleotide sequence: TGTGCCAGTAGTGCGGGACAGTCCTACGAGCAGTACTTC. Translating gives CASSAGQSYEQYF.

The chain carries TRBV6-6 and TRBJ1-3, with D possibly matching TRBD1 (6 bases). This CDR3 has 14 residues. V lost 6 bases to trimming and J lost 0 bases, with 9 bases between them. The germline gives CDR1 MNHNY, CDR2 SVGAGI (reference sequence). The CDR3: CASSGQHSGNTIYF. CDR3 DNA: TGTGCCAGCAGCGGACAGCACTCTGGAAACACCATATATTTT.

The chain combines TRBV11-2 with TRBJ1-2, with a possible D match to TRBD1 (5 bases). Between the trimmed V and J ends, which lost 1 base and 3 bases, there was a span of 9 bases. Germline V CDR1 and CDR2: SGHAT, FQNNGV. The CDR3 extends over 14 amino acids. The CDR3 loop reads CASSLVSGDYGYTF. In DNA form, the CDR3 reads TGTGCCAGCAGCTTAGTTTCGGGGGACTATGGCTACACCTTC.

The chain couples TRBV5-4 to TRBJ2-1; TRBD1 agrees at 8 bases. CDR1 and CDR2 (germline): SGHNT, YYREEE (reference sequence). Losses at the gene ends were 4 bases for V and 1 base for J; bases not matched to a gene: 4. The CDR3 covers 15 residues. CDR3 DNA: TGTGCCAGCAGCCAGACAGGGGATTCCTACAATGAGCAGTTCTTC. It translates to CASSQTGDSYNEQFF. Full variable domain (missing parts from reference TRBV5-4 and TRBJ2-1): ETGVTQSPTHLIKTRGQQVTLRCSSQSGHNTVSWYQQALGQGPQFIFQYYREEENGRGNFPPRFSGLQFPNYSSELNVNALELDDSALYLCASSQTGDSYNEQFFGPGTRLTVL.

The chain has TRBV5-4 and TRBJ1-2; 8 bases match TRBD1. The J segment lost 5 bases and the V segment lost 3 bases, leaving 6 bases of the junction unmatched. There are 14 residues in the CDR3. Germline V gene lookup returns CDR1 SGHNT and CDR2 YYREEE (reference sequence). CDR3 loop: CASSYGQGMYGYTF. CDR3 bases: TGTGCCAGCAGCTACGGACAGGGAATGTATGGCTACACCTTC.

The chain recombines TRBV6-5 with TRBJ2-3; 7 bases are shared with TRBD1. CDR3 length: 16 amino acids. Trimming at V came to 4 bases and at J to 5 bases, leaving 12 bases not matched to a gene. Per the germline V gene, CDR1 is MNHEY and CDR2 is SVGAGI. Written as DNA, the CDR3 is TGTGCCAGCAGTTTTTTGGCCGGGACAGTTGAAGATACGCAGTATTTT. Translating it yields CASSFLAGTVEDTQYF.

DNA for the CDR3: TGTGCCAGCAGCTCGGACTGGCCGGCTGACGAGCAGTACTTC. Translating gives CASSSDWPADEQYF. The chain links TRBV5-5 to TRBJ2-7, with a tentative D call TRBD2 (5 bases). The CDR3 is 14 amino acids. Germline V CDR1 and CDR2: SGHKS, YYEKEE (reference sequence). Trimming pared 3 bases from V and 5 bases from J, leaving 15 bases between.

The chain combines TRBV27 with TRBJ2-7, with a possible D match to TRBD2 (6 bases). Germline V gives CDR1 MNHEY, CDR2 SMNVEV (reference sequence). Trimming cost V 2 bases and J 0 bases, with 14 bases left between them. CDR3 length equals 16 residues. In nucleotides, the CDR3 is TGTGCCAGCAGTTTAGCGGGACGACGGAGCTCCTACGAGCAGTACTTC. It translates to CASSLAGRRSSYEQYF.

This rearrangement joins TRBV7-9 to TRBJ2-1; the match to TRBD2 covers 8 bases. This CDR3 has 15 amino acids. V was clipped by 5 bases and J by 8 bases; unmatched bases: 11. Germline-derived CDR1 and CDR2 are SEHNR and FQNEAQ (reference sequence). The CDR3 is CASSPAGALVDEQFF. The CDR3 bases are TGTGCCAGCAGCCCAGCGGGAGCTCTGGTGGATGAGCAGTTCTTC.

The chain joins TRBV14 to TRBJ1-1, with D perhaps TRBD1 (6 bases). The CDR3 length is 15 residues. V was pared by 2 bases and J by 2 bases, with 12 bases between. In germline, CDR1 is SGHDN, CDR2 FVKESK. The CDR3 protein is CASSQLGGGNTEAFF. The CDR3 nucleotides are TGTGCCAGCAGCCAACTGGGAGGGGGTAACACTGAAGCTTTCTTT.

This clone has a single count. This rearrangement joins TRBV9 to TRBJ2-1; 7 bases fit TRBD1. Trimming took 5 bases from V and 0 from J; bases not matched to a gene: 2. This CDR3 region has 14 residues. From germline, CDR1 is SGDLS and CDR2 YYNGEE. In DNA, the CDR3 is TGTGCCAGCAGAGCAGGGGGCTCCTACAATGAGCAGTTCTTC. As protein: CASRAGGSYNEQFF. Full variable domain (rest looked up from reference TRBV9 and TRBJ2-1): DSGVTQTPKHLITATGQRVTLRCSPRSGDLSVYWYQQSLDQGLQFLIQYYNGEERAKGNILERFSAQQFPDLHSELNLSSLELGDSALYFCASRAGGSYNEQFFGPGTRLTVL.